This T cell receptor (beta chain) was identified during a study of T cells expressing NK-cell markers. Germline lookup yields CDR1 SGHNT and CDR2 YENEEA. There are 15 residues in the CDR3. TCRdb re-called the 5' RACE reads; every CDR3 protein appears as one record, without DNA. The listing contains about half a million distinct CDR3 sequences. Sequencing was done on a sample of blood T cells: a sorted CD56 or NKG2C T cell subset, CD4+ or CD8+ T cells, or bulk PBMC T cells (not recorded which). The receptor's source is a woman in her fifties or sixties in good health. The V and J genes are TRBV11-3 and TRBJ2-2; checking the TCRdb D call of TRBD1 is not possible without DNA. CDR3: CASSSSGTTPGKLFF.